Below, 13 T cell receptor beta chains from the same sample are listed, as sequenced in a study of glioma-infiltrating T cells. TCR alpha and beta CDR3 regions were amplified from RNA using iRepertoire nested multiplex PCR. TCRdb recomputed calls from the multiplex PCR reads with MiXCR, one row per CDR3 protein. Of approximately 190,000 distinct CDR3 sequences listed, over 25% are singletons. The material sequenced was glioma tissue, nonneoplastic brain tissue, or PBMCs (not recorded which). Source of these receptors: a human donor with low-grade glioma or glioblastoma, undergoing nonglioma brain surgery, or in good health (not recorded which).

As concerns this clonotype: This may stem from a read error, because a much larger clone lies one nucleotide away. The CDR3 ends on some other residue instead of the conserved phenylalanine or tryptophan, so this is likely a read error. The rearrangement uses TRBV7-2 and TRBJ1-4; 7 bases map to TRBD1. V trimming: 5 bases; J trimming: 8 bases; junction bases outside the gene matches: 14. The CDR3 is 16 amino acids. Germline V gene lookup returns CDR1 SGHTA and CDR2 FQGNSA. CDR3 coding DNA: TGTGCCAGCAGCCCTCTGACAGGGCTCAACTTAGAAAAACTGTTTCTT. Amino acid sequence: CASSPLTGLNLEKLFL.

This clonotype was observed many times. CDR3 in amino acids: CSAREVSGSSYEQYF. The CDR3 DNA is TGCAGTGCTAGAGAAGTAAGCGGGAGTTCCTACGAGCAGTACTTC. This rearrangement joins TRBV20-1 to TRBJ2-7, with 8 positions matching TRBD2. Unmatched junction bases numbered 5, after V lost 0 bases and J lost 1 base. Looked up from germline, CDR1 is DFQATT and CDR2 is SNEGSKA (reference sequence). The CDR3 spans 15 residues.

This clonotype has more than one count but fewer than ten. The CDR3 nucleotides are TGTGCCAGCAGTTCCTGGACTAGCGGGGACGAGGAGCAGTACTTC. Protein: CASSSWTSGDEEQYF. This chain joins TRBV12-3 or TRBV12-4 and TRBJ2-7, with TRBD2 matching 12 bases. The V gene end was trimmed by 4 bases and the J gene end by 7 bases; junction bases not matched to a gene: 8. This CDR3 contains 15 residues.

Points on this clonotype: A much larger clonotype is one base distant, so this may be a read error. The gene calls are TRBV7-3 and TRBJ1-4, with no clear D. This CDR3 comprises 16 residues. Trimming took off 5 bases at V and 7 bases at J, with 20 bases between the two ends. Germline CDR1 and CDR2: SGHTA and FQGTGA. CDR3 sequence: CASSPLQFQVTEKLFF. Written as DNA, the CDR3 is TGTGCCAGCAGCCCCCTACAGTTTCAGGTTACTGAAAAACTGTTTTTT.

There are many counts of this clonotype. The chain has TRBV29-1 and TRBJ2-5; D perhaps matches TRBD2 (6 bases). The CDR3 sequence is 14 residues long. Trimming took 5 bases from V and 5 from J, leaving 18 bases between them. Looked up from germline, CDR1 is SQVTM and CDR2 is ANQGSEA. In DNA, the CDR3 is TGCAGCGTTCGAGAAATGACTAGTGTGGAGACCCAGTACTTC. This sequence encodes CSVREMTSVETQYF.

This clonotype was picked up one time. The rearrangement links TRBV7-2 to TRBJ2-1; 8 positions match TRBD2. This CDR3 is built from 17 residues. J gave up 0 bases and V 3 bases, and 7 bases lay outside the gene matches. Germline CDR1 SGHTA, CDR2 FQGNSA. In nucleotides, the CDR3 is TGTGCCAGCAGCTTCCTAGCGGGCTACAGCTCCTACAATGAGCAGTTCTTC. Amino acids: CASSFLAGYSSYNEQFF.

This clonotype appeared many times. The J gene is TRBJ1-2, the V gene TRBV4-1, with 12 bases matching TRBD1. Germline CDR1 and CDR2: MGHRA and YSYEKL. This CDR3 is 15 amino acids long. J was trimmed by 8 bases and V by 3 bases; bases with no gene match: 7. CDR3 sequence reads: CASSQPGTGGPGYTF. The CDR3 DNA reads as TGCGCCAGCAGCCAGCCCGGGACAGGGGGCCCCGGCTACACCTTC.

Many counts were recorded for this clonotype. The CDR3 DNA reads TGTGCCAGCCAGAGCGGGACAGCCGGAACCTACGAGCAGTACTTC. This codes for CASQSGTAGTYEQYF. V and J are TRBV6-1 and TRBJ2-7; D is tentatively TRBD1 or TRBD2 (7 bases each). The V gene's germline CDR1 is MNHNS and CDR2 SASEGT. Trimming stripped 8 bases from V and 2 bases from J, with 19 bases between. CDR3 length: 15 amino acids.

This rearrangement joins TRBV30 to TRBJ2-7; D possibly matches TRBD1 or TRBD2 (5 bases each). The V and J ends lost 3 bases and 5 bases respectively, with 11 bases between them. Germline-derived CDR1 and CDR2 are GTSNPN and SVGIG (reference sequence). The CDR3 covers 12 residues. As DNA, the CDR3 is TGTGCCTGGAGCGGGACCCCGAACGAGCAGTACTTC. Translated, it gives CAWSGTPNEQYF.

This clonotype was found many times. The J gene is TRBJ2-1, the V gene TRBV19; TRBD2 aligns across 9 bases. Germline values: CDR1 LNHDA, CDR2 SQIVND (reference sequence). Trimming took 3 bases from V and 2 from J; bases not matched to a gene: 8. The CDR3 covers 17 residues. CDR3 protein: CASSINLGLAPYNEQFF. The CDR3 DNA reads as TGTGCCAGTAGTATTAACCTCGGACTAGCGCCCTACAATGAGCAGTTCTTC. Based on the CDR3 plus reference TRBV19 and TRBJ2-1, the full variable domain is DGGITQSPKYLFRKEGQNVTLSCEQNLNHDAMYWYRQDPGQGLRLIYYSQIVNDFQKGDIAEGYSVSREKKESFPLTVTSAQKNPTAFYLCASSINLGLAPYNEQFFGPGTRLTVL.

The chain joins TRBV10-3 to TRBJ1-2; tentatively, D is TRBD1 (6 bases). Germline CDR1 and CDR2: ENHRY and SYGVKD. This CDR3 contains 15 residues. Trimming cost V 6 bases and J 0 bases, with 14 bases left between them. The CDR3 region is CAIRELRGANYGYTF. In DNA form, the CDR3 reads TGTGCCATCAGAGAGCTCAGGGGCGCTAACTATGGCTACACCTTC.

This clonotype appeared once. A read error may be the cause here, since a much bigger clone is one base away. J is TRBJ2-5 and V is TRBV19; D may match TRBD1 or TRBD2 (5 bases each). Germline-derived CDR1 and CDR2 are LNHDA and SQIVND (reference sequence). This CDR3 has 13 amino acids. Between the trimmed V and J ends, which lost 1 base and 7 bases, there was a span of 10 bases. CDR3 sequence reads: CASSIGDEGTQYF. DNA for the CDR3: TGTGCCAGTAGTATAGGGGACGAGGGGACCCAGTACTTC.

As to this clonotype: This could be a read error, since a much larger clone is one nucleotide away. The chain joins TRBV7-2 to TRBJ2-3; D is undetermined. Germline V lookup: CDR1 SGHTA, CDR2 FQGNSA. The CDR3 consists of 14 residues. The CDR3 DNA reads as TGTGCCATCAGCCCCCGACCCAACACAGATACGCAGTATTTT. It codes for CAISPRPNTDTQYF.